The 22 T cell receptor beta chains below come from one sample, sequenced in a study of lymphopenia after photon versus proton radiotherapy. Profiling relied on immunoSEQ multiplex PCR, and the TCRdb table lists in-frame clones only, not all of them. This table has 25,000 to 35,000 clones, around nine tenths appearing once. Sample: peripheral blood, taken from a patient treated with proton-based radiotherapy. The receptor source for this set is a woman aged 60-70 years with cholangiocarcinoma. Some clones in this sample may be carry-over from other donors' samples.

This clone was seen more than once but under ten times. The chain links TRBV11-3 to TRBJ2-2; D call uncertain. The germline V gene has CDR1 SGHNT and CDR2 YENEEA. V lost 0 bases to trimming and J lost 6 bases, with 8 bases between them. There are 14 residues in the CDR3. The CDR3 loop is CASSLESSSGELFF. CDR3 DNA: TGTGCCAGCAGCTTAGAGAGCAGCTCCGGGGAGCTGTTTTTT. The variable domain in full, with the rest retrieved from reference TRBV11-3 and TRBJ2-2, is EAGVVQSPRYKIIEKKQPVAFWCNPISGHNTLYWYLQNLGQGPELLIRYENEEAVDDSQLPKDRFSAERLKGVDSTLKIQPAELGDSAVYLCASSLESSSGELFFGEGSRLTVL.

The V and J genes are TRBV5-4 and TRBJ2-1; 10 bases align to TRBD2. The germline CDR1 and CDR2 sequences are SGHNT and YYREEE (reference sequence). The CDR3 sequence is 16 residues long. After removal of 1 base from V and 6 bases from J, the junction contained 7 bases not matched to a gene. The CDR3 nucleotides are TGTGCCAGCAGCTTGTCCCCGGGACTAGCGAGCAATGAGCAGTTCTTC. Translating gives CASSLSPGLASNEQFF.

The rearrangement joins TRBV5-1 to TRBJ2-2; either TRBD1 or TRBD2 may supply D (5 bases each). Trimming took off 2 bases at V and 3 bases at J, with 8 bases between the two ends. The CDR3 spans 14 residues. Germline V gene lookup returns CDR1 SGHRS and CDR2 YFSETQ. The CDR3 loop is CASSFRGDTGELFF. CDR3 sequence (DNA): TGCGCCAGCAGCTTTCGAGGGGACACCGGGGAGCTGTTTTTT. Full variable domain (outside the CDR3, taken from reference TRBV5-1 and TRBJ2-2): KAGVTQTPRYLIKTRGQQVTLSCSPISGHRSVSWYQQTPGQGLQFLFEYFSETQRNKGNFPGRFSGRQFSNSRSEMNVSTLELGDSALYLCASSFRGDTGELFFGEGSRLTVL.

This clone was seen a single time. CDR3 in amino acids: CASSVGGAPGETQYF. DNA for the CDR3: TGTGCCAGCAGCGTAGGGGGGGCGCCGGGAGAGACCCAGTACTTC. The chain couples TRBV9 to TRBJ2-5, with D perhaps matching TRBD1 or TRBD2 (6 bases each). V lost 0 bases to trimming and J lost 4 bases, with 13 bases between them. Germline-derived CDR1 and CDR2 are SGDLS and YYNGEE. The CDR3 length is 15 residues.

V usage is TRBV2 and J usage is TRBJ2-2, with 8 bases matching TRBD1. CDR1 SNHLY and CDR2 FYNNEI come from the germline V gene. The J segment lost 1 base and the V segment lost 0 bases, leaving 1 base of the junction unmatched. CDR3 length: 16 amino acids. The CDR3 loop reads CASSEAGTGNTGELFF. For the CDR3, the DNA is TGTGCCAGCAGTGAAGCCGGGACAGGGAACACCGGGGAGCTGTTTTTT.

The V call is TRBV18, the J call TRBJ1-5; 10 bases are a match to TRBD1. The trim removed 4 bases at V and 7 bases at J, leaving 13 bases unmatched. The V gene's germline CDR1 is KGHSH and CDR2 LQKENI. The CDR3 runs to 17 residues. CDR3 protein: CASSLLSGTGVYQPQHF. CDR3 bases: TGTGCCAGCTCACTCTTATCGGGGACAGGGGTTTACCAGCCCCAGCATTTT.

The V call is TRBV5-1, the J call TRBJ2-7, with TRBD2 as a possible D gene (5 bases). With 4 bases removed from V and 2 bases from J, the gap between germline ends came to 16 bases. The CDR3 has 15 residues. Germline V CDR1 and CDR2: SGHRS, YFSETQ. CDR3 DNA: TGCGCCAGCAGCCTCGCCAGCGGATCAACCTACGAGCAGTACTTC. It is translated as CASSLASGSTYEQYF.

This clone was detected only a few times. This chain joins TRBV5-1 and TRBJ1-5; D is ambiguous. The CDR3 runs 13 residues. The V gene's germline CDR1 is SGHRS and CDR2 YFSETQ. With 1 base removed from V and 7 bases from J, the gap between germline ends came to 9 bases. The CDR3 reads CASSLRRGQPQHF. In DNA, the CDR3 is TGCGCCAGCAGCTTGAGGAGAGGGCAGCCCCAGCATTTT.

V usage is TRBV6-5 and J usage is TRBJ2-1; possible D gene TRBD1, 6 bases. CDR1 MNHEY and CDR2 SVGAGI come from the germline V gene. Trimming removed 6 bases at V and 9 bases at J, with 15 bases between. The CDR3 sequence is 13 residues long. The CDR3 here is CASSWGPLGEQFF. For the CDR3, the DNA is TGTGCCAGCAGCTGGGGGCCCCTTGGTGAGCAGTTCTTC.

This clone has a single count. The chain uses TRBV6-1 and TRBJ1-5; D is unresolved. This CDR3 region has 13 residues. Trimming removed 3 bases at V and 2 bases at J, with 5 bases between. Germline V lookup: CDR1 MNHNS, CDR2 SASEGT. The CDR3 here is CASSEVGNQPQHF. CDR3 DNA sequence: TGTGCCAGCAGTGAGGTTGGCAATCAGCCCCAGCATTTT.

The rearrangement joins TRBV4-1 to TRBJ2-5; perhaps TRBD1 as D (6 bases). CDR3 size: 14 residues. Per germline, CDR1 MGHRA and CDR2 YSYEKL. The ends were cut back, 4 bases at V and 2 bases at J, with 11 bases in the middle. This CDR3 reads CASSLQRGQETQYF. Written as DNA, the CDR3 is TGCGCCAGCAGCCTACAGAGGGGGCAAGAGACCCAGTACTTC.

V and J are TRBV7-5 and TRBJ2-2; the D call in the table, TRBD2, was not verified against the DNA. TRBV7-5 has pseudogene status. The CDR3 spans 15 residues. The CDR3, as DNA: TGTGCCAGCAGCCAGACTGCCCGGAACACCGGGGAGCTGTTTTTT. Its protein is CASSQTARNTGELFF.

V gene TRBV18 combines with J gene TRBJ1-4; D is ambiguous. V lost 2 bases, J lost 7 bases, and 11 bases lay in between. Germline loops: CDR1 KGHSH, CDR2 LQKENI. This CDR3 spans 14 amino acids. This CDR3 is CASSPEALSEKLFF. For the CDR3, the DNA is TGTGCCAGCTCACCAGAGGCGTTGAGTGAAAAACTGTTTTTT.

The rearrangement uses TRBV5-1 and TRBJ2-3, with D maybe TRBD1 (5 bases). There are 15 residues in the CDR3. Trimming stripped 1 base from V and 0 bases from J, with 9 bases between. Germline lookup yields CDR1 SGHRS and CDR2 YFSETQ. CDR3 sequence reads: CASSLSRGSTDTQYF. DNA for the CDR3: TGCGCCAGCAGCTTGAGTAGGGGTAGCACAGATACGCAGTATTTT.

The chain uses TRBV6-5 and TRBJ2-7; D may be TRBD1 (5 bases). The germline V and J ends were trimmed by 8 bases and 0 bases, with 11 bases remaining between them. There are 13 residues in the CDR3. In germline, CDR1 is MNHEY, CDR2 SVGAGI. The CDR3 loop reads CASGAYSSYEQYF. In DNA, the CDR3 is TGTGCCAGCGGGGCTTATAGCTCCTACGAGCAGTACTTC.

The chain employs TRBV5-5 and TRBJ1-2, with D possibly matching TRBD1 (5 bases). The CDR3 is made up of 14 amino acids. Germline V gene data show CDR1 as SGHKS and CDR2 as YYEKEE (reference sequence). With 3 bases removed from V and 4 bases from J, the gap between germline ends came to 13 bases. The CDR3 DNA reads TGTGCCAGCAGCTCTCCTGACAGACCCTATGGCTACACCTTC. This sequence encodes CASSSPDRPYGYTF.

The V gene is TRBV11-2, the J gene TRBJ1-1; possibly TRBD1 for D (6 bases). Germline loops: CDR1 SGHAT, CDR2 FQNNGV. V lost 6 bases to trimming and J lost 1 base, with 18 bases between them. The CDR3 contains 16 residues. CDR3 amino acids: CASSQSRTAGNTEAFF. The DNA for the CDR3 is TGTGCCAGCAGTCAGTCCCGGACAGCGGGGAACACTGAAGCTTTCTTT.

The rearrangement links TRBV19 to TRBJ2-2, with D unclear. With 1 base removed from V and 3 bases from J, the gap between germline ends came to 9 bases. CDR3 length equals 15 residues. Per germline, CDR1 LNHDA and CDR2 SQIVND (reference sequence). The CDR3 reads CASSIAAVDTGELFF. The CDR3 nucleotides read TGTGCCAGTAGTATAGCGGCGGTGGACACCGGGGAGCTGTTTTTT.

V is TRBV12-5 and J is TRBJ2-3; D uncertain. The germline V and J ends were trimmed by 0 bases and 0 bases, with 19 bases remaining between them. Germline V gene sequence: CDR1 LGHNT, CDR2 FRNRAP. This CDR3 region has 19 residues. DNA for the CDR3: TGTGCTAGTGGTTTGGTACTGGGTGGGTATAAATCTAGCACAGATACGCAGTATTTT. It translates to CASGLVLGGYKSSTDTQYF.

This chain uses TRBV29-1 with TRBJ2-1; D call uncertain. The CDR3 sequence is 13 residues long. The V gene lost 7 bases and the J gene lost 6 bases, with 16 bases spanning the gap. CDR1 is SQVTM and CDR2 is ANQGSEA in the germline V gene. The CDR3 nucleotides read TGCAGCGGACTCCTCCGGCAGGCCAATGAGCAGTTCTTC. This codes for CSGLLRQANEQFF.

The chain employs TRBV10-3 and TRBJ2-3; 7 bases fit TRBD1. The CDR3 has 13 amino acids. CDR1 and CDR2 (germline): ENHRY, SYGVKD. The ends lost 6 bases at V and 6 bases at J; junction bases unmatched: 6. The chain's CDR3 is CAISLGTADTQYF. CDR3 in DNA: TGTGCCATCAGCCTCGGGACAGCTGATACGCAGTATTTT.

V usage is TRBV5-5 and J usage is TRBJ2-1; 10 bases fit TRBD1. Trimming at V came to 1 base and at J to 8 bases, leaving 3 bases not matched to a gene. Germline assignment: CDR1 SGHKS and CDR2 YYEKEE (reference sequence). The CDR3 length is 14 residues. CDR3 protein: CASSLRQGAYEQFF. In DNA, the CDR3 is TGTGCCAGCAGCTTGAGACAGGGGGCATATGAGCAGTTCTTC.